The next 10 T cell receptor beta chains were all read from a single sample in a study of blood T cell repertoires in COVID-19. Libraries were prepared by immunoSEQ multiplex PCR; TCRdb keeps only in-frame clonotypes and omits some of them. Here the sample spans approximately 40,000 clones, approximately 89% being singletons. What was sequenced was peripheral blood. All receptors come from a man aged 55 to 70 with active or convalescent COVID-19.

This clone has a handful of counts. The rearrangement joins TRBV19 to TRBJ2-3; 9 bases line up with TRBD2. CDR3 size: 15 residues. Germline V gene lookup returns CDR1 LNHDA and CDR2 SQIVND (reference sequence). The V and J ends lost 5 bases and 2 bases, in that order; junction bases with no gene match: 5. CDR3 bases: TGTGCCAGTAGTCCCAGCGGGGGGCACACAGATACGCAGTATTTT. Translation: CASSPSGGHTDTQYF.

This clone turned up a few times. V is TRBV5-1 and J is TRBJ2-1; weak D call: TRBD2 (6 bases). The CDR3 covers 16 residues. V was pared by 7 bases and J by 0 bases, with 17 bases between. The germline V gene encodes CDR1 SGHRS and CDR2 YFSETQ. CDR3 coding DNA: TGCGCCAGCGCCCTAAACGCGGGGAGCTCCTACAATGAGCAGTTCTTC. Residues: CASALNAGSSYNEQFF.

V gene TRBV25-1 combines with J gene TRBJ2-1; TRBD2 matches 14 bases. This CDR3 spans 17 amino acids. Germline trimming cut 2 bases from V and 4 bases from J; bases unmatched to any gene: 4. The germline V gene encodes CDR1 MGHDK and CDR2 SYGVNS. CDR3 amino acids: CASSEGTSGRRYNEQFF. The CDR3 DNA reads TGTGCCAGCAGTGAAGGGACTAGCGGGAGACGTTACAATGAGCAGTTCTTC. Filled out from reference TRBV25-1 and TRBJ2-1, the complete variable domain reads EADIYQTPRYLVIGTGKKITLECSQTMGHDKMYWYQQDPGMELHLIHYSYGVNSTEKGDLSSESTVSRIRTEHFPLTLESARPSHTSQYLCASSEGTSGRRYNEQFFGPGTRLTVL.

This clone has just one count. V and J are TRBV5-1 and TRBJ1-4; 7 bases match TRBD1. From germline, CDR1 is SGHRS and CDR2 YFSETQ. This CDR3 has 14 residues. V gave up 1 base and J gave up 5 bases; unmatched junction bases: 2. The CDR3 DNA reads TGCGCCAGCAGCTTGTTGGACAGGAATGAAAAACTGTTTTTT. Protein product: CASSLLDRNEKLFF.

This clone was counted a few times. The chain joins TRBV9 to TRBJ1-3, with D hard to call. The CDR3 is made up of 16 amino acids. CDR1 and CDR2 (germline): SGDLS, YYNGEE. With 2 bases removed from V and 0 bases from J, the gap between germline ends came to 12 bases. The CDR3 sequence: CASSVSGGYSGNTIYF. The CDR3 nucleotides are TGTGCCAGCAGCGTCAGTGGCGGCTACTCTGGAAACACCATATATTTT.

V gene TRBV6-5 combines with J gene TRBJ1-4, with D perhaps TRBD1 (5 bases). The CDR3 length is 14 residues. V shed 7 bases and J shed 8 bases, with 17 bases lying between them. The germline V gene has CDR1 MNHEY and CDR2 SVGAGI. The CDR3 loop reads CASKFAGLAEKLFF. CDR3 bases: TGTGCCAGCAAGTTTGCAGGGTTAGCCGAAAAACTGTTTTTT.

The V gene is TRBV21-1, the J gene TRBJ1-2; the D call in the table, TRBD1, was not verified against the DNA. TRBV21-1 is classified as a pseudogene. This CDR3 is 13 amino acids long. Here the CDR3 reads CASSWPWGHGYTF. The CDR3 DNA reads TGTGCCAGCAGCTGGCCGTGGGGCCATGGCTACACCTTC.

This clone was seen a single time. The V and J genes are TRBV18 and TRBJ2-4, with a possible D match to TRBD1 (5 bases). The germline CDR1 and CDR2 sequences are KGHSH and LQKENI. This CDR3 is 15 amino acids long. Between the trimmed V and J ends, which lost 3 bases and 0 bases, there was a span of 9 bases. The CDR3 nucleotides are TGTGCCAGCTCACCCCTCAGGGTAGCCAAAAACATTCAGTACTTC. As protein: CASSPLRVAKNIQYF.

DNA of the CDR3: TGCGCCAGCAGCCAAGGGGTAGGGGGCGAGCAGTACGTC. It translates to CASSQGVGGEQYV. The chain uses TRBV4-1 and TRBJ2-7; tentatively, D is TRBD1 (6 bases). Trimming pared 1 base from V and 6 bases from J, leaving 10 bases between. The CDR3 sequence is 13 residues long. CDR1 MGHRA and CDR2 YSYEKL come from the germline V gene.

The chain employs TRBV7-9 and TRBJ2-5; a possible D gene is TRBD2 (6 bases). V shed 2 bases and J shed 1 base, with 14 bases lying between them. This CDR3 spans 16 amino acids. Germline V gives CDR1 SEHNR, CDR2 FQNEAQ (reference sequence). This CDR3 reads CASSLKGARGQETQYF. CDR3 in DNA: TGTGCCAGCAGCTTAAAAGGGGCGCGGGGCCAAGAGACCCAGTACTTC. Filled out from reference TRBV7-9 and TRBJ2-5, the complete variable domain reads DTGVSQNPRHKITKRGQNVTFRCDPISEHNRLYWYRQTLGQGPEFLTYFQNEAQLEKSRLLSDRFSAERPKGSFSTLEIQRTEQGDSAMYLCASSLKGARGQETQYFGPGTRLLVL.